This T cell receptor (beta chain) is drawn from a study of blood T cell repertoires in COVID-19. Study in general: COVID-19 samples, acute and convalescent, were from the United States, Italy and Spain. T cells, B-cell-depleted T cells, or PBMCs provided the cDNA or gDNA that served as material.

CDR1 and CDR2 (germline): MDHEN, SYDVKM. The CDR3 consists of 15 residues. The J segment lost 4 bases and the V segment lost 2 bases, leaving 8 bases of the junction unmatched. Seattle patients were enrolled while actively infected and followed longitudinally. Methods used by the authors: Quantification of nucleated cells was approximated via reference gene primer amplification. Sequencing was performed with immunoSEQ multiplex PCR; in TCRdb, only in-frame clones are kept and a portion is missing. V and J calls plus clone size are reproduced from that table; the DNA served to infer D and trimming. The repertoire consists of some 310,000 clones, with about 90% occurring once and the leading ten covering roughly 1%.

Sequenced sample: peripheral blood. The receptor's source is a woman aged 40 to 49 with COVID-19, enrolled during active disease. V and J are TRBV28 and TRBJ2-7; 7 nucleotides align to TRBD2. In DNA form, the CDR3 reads TGTGCCAGCAGTTTAGGCGGGACTAATGGGTACGAGCAGTACTTC. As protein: CASSLGGTNGYEQYF.